The 27 T cell receptor beta chains presented below share a single source sample, sequenced in a study of cytomegalovirus exposure and HLA in healthy donors. It was with 60 Vbeta and 13 Jbeta primers that the PCR ran. Some clones are missing from TCRdb's copy, which holds only in-frame ones; the method was immunoSEQ multiplex PCR. The sample totals 150,000 to 250,000 clones. Sequencing was carried out using PBMCs. The receptors here all came from a boy between 10 and 17 years old in good health and CMV-seronegative.

The chain uses TRBV5-6 and TRBJ2-3; TRBD2 might be the D (7 bases). The CDR3 is made up of 17 amino acids. Germline-derived CDR1 and CDR2 are SGHDT and YYEEEE. With 3 bases removed from V and 1 base from J, the gap between germline ends came to 18 bases. The CDR3, as DNA: TGTGCCAGCAGCTACCTAGGGGGGGGCCTCCGCACAGATACGCAGTATTTT. This codes for CASSYLGGGLRTDTQYF.

The CDR3 sequence: CASSVTFGGRGNTIYF. CDR3 sequence (DNA): TGTGCCAGCAGTGTCACATTCGGGGGACGAGGAAACACCATATATTTT. The rearrangement joins TRBV6-1 to TRBJ1-3, with D possibly being TRBD1 (5 bases). CDR1 and CDR2 from the germline V gene are MNHNS and SASEGT. This CDR3 contains 16 residues. Trimming pared 4 bases from V and 4 bases from J, leaving 17 bases between.

Written as DNA, the CDR3 is TGTGCCAGCAGTGTTGGGCAGGGAGGCAATGAGCAGTTCTTC. It yields the protein CASSVGQGGNEQFF. The genes are TRBV6-4 and TRBJ2-1; the D gene is possibly TRBD2 (6 bases). Germline loops: CDR1 MRHNA, CDR2 SNTAGT. Trimming cost V 4 bases and J 6 bases, with 13 bases left between them. CDR3 length: 14 residues.

This rearrangement joins TRBV19 to TRBJ1-3; 8 positions match TRBD1. The CDR3 has 12 residues. V trimming: 9 bases; J trimming: 8 bases; junction bases outside the gene matches: 6. Germline V gene lookup returns CDR1 LNHDA and CDR2 SQIVND (reference sequence). The CDR3 DNA follows: TGTGCCAGCGGGACAGGAAAGGACACCATATATTTT. Its protein product is CASGTGKDTIYF.

J is TRBJ2-3 and V is TRBV6-4, with 7 bases that match TRBD2. Germline CDR1 is MRHNA and CDR2 is SNTAGT. Unmatched junction bases numbered 11, after V lost 5 bases and J lost 6 bases. The CDR3 sequence is 15 residues long. The CDR3 region is CASSMSAGEGDTQYF. In DNA form, the CDR3 reads TGTGCCAGCAGTATGTCGGCGGGGGAAGGGGATACGCAGTATTTT.

V is TRBV19 and J is TRBJ2-5; D is perhaps TRBD2 (5 bases). The tail of the sequence fits TRBJ2-7 better, so the J call may be wrong. In germline, CDR1 is LNHDA, CDR2 SQIVND (reference sequence). The CDR3 sequence is 14 residues long. The CDR3 DNA reads TGTGCCAGTAGTATGGGGAGCCCCCTCTACGAGCAGTACTTC. It is translated as CASSMGSPLYEQYF.

The chain joins TRBV7-8 to TRBJ1-2; unclear D gene. Trimming stripped 1 base from V and 4 bases from J, with 10 bases between. The length of the CDR3 is 14 residues. CDR1 is SGHVS, CDR2 FQNEAQ, per germline. The chain's CDR3 is CASSLVPGSYGYTF. Here the CDR3 DNA reads TGTGCCAGCAGCTTAGTACCCGGTAGCTATGGCTACACCTTC.

CDR3 DNA: TGTGCCTGGAATAGGCAGGGGGCTTTTTATTCACCCCTCCACTTT. The encoded protein is CAWNRQGAFYSPLHF. The rearrangement links TRBV30 to TRBJ1-6; 8 bases align to TRBD1. J was trimmed by 8 bases and V by 4 bases; bases with no gene match: 10. The CDR3 spans 15 residues. Germline values: CDR1 GTSNPN, CDR2 SVGIG (reference sequence).

The rearrangement uses TRBV19 and TRBJ2-3, with 9 bases that match TRBD2. The germline V gene has CDR1 LNHDA and CDR2 SQIVND (reference sequence). J lost 1 base, V lost 8 bases, and 1 base had no gene match. This CDR3 region has 13 residues. Here the CDR3 DNA reads TGTGCCAGTTCTAGCGGGGGCACAGATACGCAGTATTTT. Translation: CASSSGGTDTQYF. Full variable domain (missing parts from reference TRBV19 and TRBJ2-3): DGGITQSPKYLFRKEGQNVTLSCEQNLNHDAMYWYRQDPGQGLRLIYYSQIVNDFQKGDIAEGYSVSREKKESFPLTVTSAQKNPTAFYLCASSSGGTDTQYFGPGTRLTVL.

This chain joins TRBV5-1 and TRBJ2-5, with 10 bases identical to TRBD1. The CDR3 sequence is 15 residues long. With V trimmed by 5 bases and J by 3 bases, 7 bases remained unmatched. The germline V gene has CDR1 SGHRS and CDR2 YFSETQ. CDR3 DNA: TGCGCCAGCAGAAAAACCGGGACAGGGGAAGAGACCCAGTACTTC. Encoded protein: CASRKTGTGEETQYF.

V usage is TRBV5-1 and J usage is TRBJ1-1; 9 nucleotides line up with TRBD1. The J segment lost 7 bases and the V segment lost 4 bases, leaving 8 bases of the junction unmatched. The CDR3 has 14 residues. Germline V CDR1 and CDR2: SGHRS, YFSETQ. Here the CDR3 reads CASSKTTGGNEAFF. CDR3 DNA sequence: TGCGCCAGCAGCAAAACGACAGGGGGAAATGAAGCTTTCTTT.

The gene calls are TRBV7-3 and TRBJ2-5, with 7 bases identical to TRBD1. The J segment lost 2 bases and the V segment lost 2 bases, leaving 5 bases of the junction unmatched. The CDR3 is 15 residues long. Germline CDR1 and CDR2: SGHTA and FQGTGA. CDR3 coding DNA: TGTGCCAGCAGCTTAGGCCCGGGACAGCAAGAGACCCAGTACTTC. It translates to CASSLGPGQQETQYF. Full variable domain (outside the CDR3, taken from reference TRBV7-3 and TRBJ2-5): GAGVSQTPSNKVTEKGKYVELRCDPISGHTALYWYRQSLGQGPEFLIYFQGTGAADDSGLPNDRFFAVRPEGSVSTLKIQRTERGDSAVYLCASSLGPGQQETQYFGPGTRLLVL.

V and J are TRBV5-1 and TRBJ2-3; TRBD2 agrees at 14 bases. Germline lookup yields CDR1 SGHRS and CDR2 YFSETQ. J lost 7 bases, V lost 2 bases, and 6 bases had no gene match. This CDR3 is built from 16 residues. The CDR3 reads CASSFPTSGGANTQYF. Written as DNA, the CDR3 is TGCGCCAGCAGCTTCCCGACTAGCGGGGGGGCAAATACGCAGTATTTT. Full variable domain (remainder filled in from reference TRBV5-1 and TRBJ2-3): KAGVTQTPRYLIKTRGQQVTLSCSPISGHRSVSWYQQTPGQGLQFLFEYFSETQRNKGNFPGRFSGRQFSNSRSEMNVSTLELGDSALYLCASSFPTSGGANTQYFGPGTRLTVL.

The V and J genes are TRBV23-1 and TRBJ1-2; D possibly corresponds to TRBD1 (5 bases). TRBV23-1 is assigned to the ORF class and has an uncertain function. Between the trimmed V and J ends, which lost 6 bases and 4 bases, there was a span of 12 bases. The CDR3 covers 13 residues. The CDR3 here is CASRRGLSYGYTF. CDR3 coding DNA: TGCGCCAGCAGGCGGGGACTATCCTATGGCTACACCTTC.

The rearrangement joins TRBV5-1 to TRBJ2-3, with D tentatively TRBD2 (6 bases). Trimming stripped 0 bases from V and 1 base from J, with 12 bases between. The CDR3 has 16 amino acids. The germline gives CDR1 SGHRS, CDR2 YFSETQ. CDR3 DNA sequence: TGCGCCAGCAGCTTGGCCTTGGGGGGAGGCACAGATACGCAGTATTTT. This gives the protein CASSLALGGGTDTQYF.

The rearrangement joins TRBV11-2 to TRBJ2-2, with 9 bases matching TRBD2. Germline V lookup: CDR1 SGHAT, CDR2 FQNNGV. V trimming: 6 bases; J trimming: 2 bases; junction bases outside the gene matches: 10. The CDR3 has 17 residues. CDR3: CASRPGRGGPNTGELFF. The CDR3 region has the DNA TGTGCCAGCAGGCCAGGGCGGGGGGGGCCAAACACCGGGGAGCTGTTTTTT.

Written as DNA, the CDR3 is TGTGCCAGCAGCCGAATACAGTTCCAGCCCCAGCATTTT. Translation: CASSRIQFQPQHF. V gene TRBV6-5 combines with J gene TRBJ1-5; D unresolved. The CDR3 runs to 13 residues. V lost 6 bases and J lost 7, with 13 bases in between. CDR1 is MNHEY, CDR2 SVGAGI, per germline.

The chain uses TRBV5-1 and TRBJ2-1; tentatively, D is TRBD2 (5 bases). V was trimmed by 7 bases and J by 8 bases, leaving 19 bases between them. Germline CDR1 reads SGHRS; CDR2 reads YFSETQ. The CDR3 length is 14 residues. In DNA form, the CDR3 reads TGCGCCAGCCCGTCCCGACTATCGTGGGATGAGCAGTTCTTC. Protein product: CASPSRLSWDEQFF.

The chain combines TRBV10-3 with TRBJ2-2, with TRBD2 matching 13 bases. Germline V lookup: CDR1 ENHRY, CDR2 SYGVKD. The CDR3 sequence is 15 residues long. J lost 4 bases, V lost 4 bases, and 0 bases had no gene match. The CDR3 coding sequence is TGTGCCATCAGTGGACTAGCGGGGGGCACCGGGGAGCTGTTTTTT. Its translation is CAISGLAGGTGELFF.

The chain has TRBV4-3 and TRBJ1-1; 8 bases align to TRBD1. Germline V gives CDR1 LGHNA, CDR2 YSLEER. The CDR3 totals 19 residues. V lost 5 bases and J lost 1; bases outside the gene matches: 18. The chain's CDR3 is CASSFSWPFGQGRNTEAFF. The CDR3 DNA sequence: TGCGCCAGCAGCTTCTCATGGCCTTTTGGACAGGGAAGGAACACTGAAGCTTTCTTT.

The J gene is TRBJ2-1, the V gene TRBV5-4; 8 bases line up with TRBD2. V lost 10 bases to trimming and J lost 3 bases; unmatched junction nucleotides: 9. This CDR3 is 14 amino acids long. Germline CDR1 is SGHNT and CDR2 is YYREEE (reference sequence). The CDR3 region is CAFSPSGGYNEQFF. The CDR3 nucleotides read TGTGCCTTTAGCCCCAGCGGGGGCTACAATGAGCAGTTCTTC.

The CDR3 DNA reads TGTGCCTGGACCCGGGACAGGGGGCGGACCGGGGAGCTGTTTTTT. Its protein product is CAWTRDRGRTGELFF. The chain joins TRBV30 to TRBJ2-2, with 12 positions matching TRBD1. Germline V gives CDR1 GTSNPN, CDR2 SVGIG (reference sequence). V shed 4 bases, J shed 5 bases, and the junction held 5 bases outside the gene matches. The length of the CDR3 is 15 residues. Using reference TRBV30 and TRBJ2-2 for the parts outside the CDR3, the full variable domain is SQTIHQWPATLVQPVGSPLSLECTVEGTSNPNLYWYRQAAGRGLQLLFYSVGIGQISSEVPQNLSASRPQDRQFILSSKKLLLSDSGFYLCAWTRDRGRTGELFFGEGSRLTVL.

The chain has TRBV19 and TRBJ1-2, with D possibly matching TRBD1 (6 bases). The V and J ends lost 2 bases and 6 bases respectively, with 10 bases between them. This CDR3 has 13 residues. Germline-derived CDR1 and CDR2 are LNHDA and SQIVND (reference sequence). The CDR3 spells CASSIPSGDGYTF. Written as DNA, the CDR3 is TGTGCCAGTAGTATACCCTCAGGGGATGGCTACACCTTC.

This chain connects TRBV4-2 to TRBJ2-2, with TRBD2 identical over 11 bases. CDR1 and CDR2 (germline): LGHNA, YNFKEQ. The CDR3 has 16 residues. J lost 6 bases, V lost 1 base, and 4 bases had no gene match. The CDR3 DNA reads TGTGCCAGCAGCCAAGGTACTAGCGGGGGAGCCGGGGAGCTGTTTTTT. It encodes CASSQGTSGGAGELFF.

The rearrangement joins TRBV4-1 to TRBJ1-2; D gene unclear. CDR3 length: 16 amino acids. Trimming cost V 3 bases and J 2 bases, with 16 bases left between them. CDR1 and CDR2 from the germline V gene are MGHRA and YSYEKL. The DNA for the CDR3 is TGCGCCAGCAGCCACCGAACAGAGTACCAAAACTATGGCTACACCTTC. Protein product: CASSHRTEYQNYGYTF.

This chain uses TRBV5-8 with TRBJ1-2; TRBD1 agrees at 8 bases. The CDR3 runs to 15 residues. The germline gives CDR1 SGHTS, CDR2 YDEGEE. V gave up 4 bases and J gave up 1 base; unmatched junction bases: 6. The CDR3 nucleotides are TGTGCCAGCAGCGGATACAGGGGGAGTAACTATGGCTACACCTTC. Amino acids: CASSGYRGSNYGYTF.

The J gene is TRBJ1-2, the V gene TRBV2; D not resolved. Trimming cost V 3 bases and J 2 bases, with 13 bases left between them. In germline, CDR1 is SNHLY, CDR2 FYNNEI. The CDR3 length is 15 residues. CDR3 sequence (DNA): TGTGCCAGCAGTGAGTGGATAGGGAGCAACTATGGCTACACCTTC. The encoded protein is CASSEWIGSNYGYTF.